Listed below are T cell receptor beta chains from one sample, sequenced in a study of Graves' ophthalmopathy and Graves' hyperthyroidism. A single record per CDR3 protein comes from TCRdb applying MiXCR to the multiplex PCR reads. The sample lists 560,000 or so distinct CDR3 sequences; about 35% were seen once. Source material: peripheral blood or thyroid tissue (not recorded which). Receptors originate from an adult man with Graves' hyperthyroidism. Each CDR3 is given without its conserved first and last residue.

V,J,CDR3
TRBV6-1,TRBJ1-5,ASIRQGGGNQPQH
TRBV14,TRBJ2-5,ASSPWTGGGMEETQY
TRBV7-2,TRBJ2-5,ASSLMGQETQY
TRBV7-9,TRBJ2-7,ASSYHRGDYEQY
TRBV2,TRBJ1-6,ASRDRGSPLH
TRBV7-2,TRBJ1-1,ASSQVTGASNMNTEAF
TRBV7-9,TRBJ2-7,ASSSEPPYEQY
TRBV12-3/TRBV12-4,TRBJ1-1,ASSWDRGLTEAF
TRBV20-1,TRBJ2-2,SARDAVANTGELF
TRBV24-1,TRBJ2-1,ATSEGRSDNEQF
TRBV7-2,TRBJ2-7,ASSSGGVYEQY
TRBV29-1,TRBJ1-2,SRQGDYGYT
TRBV4-1,.,ASSQAAGYNEQF
TRBV7-6,TRBJ1-5,AGSLTDGYNQPQH
TRBV5-1,TRBJ1-2,ASSGQGDGYT
TRBV2,TRBJ1-1,ASSRKQGSPGGTEAF
TRBV12-3/TRBV12-4,TRBJ2-5,ASRRLGQGQETQY
TRBV2,.,ASTPGHADEQF
TRBV20-1,TRBJ1-5,SARDGLASYEH
TRBV6-1,TRBJ1-1,ASSYARFPGEFAEAF